This is a list of T cell receptor beta chains from one sample in a study of Ad26.COV2.S vaccination and SARS-CoV-2 variants. The assay was immunoSEQ multiplex PCR, and TCRdb's table has in-frame clones only and misses some. Altogether about half a million clones are present, approximately 90% being singletons, with the ten largest covering over 1.5%. Here the sequenced sample was peripheral blood, taken in a trial of Ad26.COV2.S vaccine versus placebo. The receptors derive from a person between 18 and 65 years old who received the Ad26.COV2.S COVID-19 vaccine or a placebo. Each CDR3 is given with its conserved first and last residue.

v_call: TRBV2
j_call: TRBJ2-1
cdr3_aa: CASSDLLAVRLYNEQFF

v_call: TRBV4-2
j_call: TRBJ2-1
cdr3_aa: CASSQEGPEYEQFF

v_call: TRBV4-1
j_call: TRBJ1-5
cdr3_aa: CASSPGSGRGIYSNQPQHF

v_call: TRBV7-9
j_call: TRBJ2-7
cdr3_aa: CASAMDVLYEQYF

v_call: TRBV4-1
j_call: TRBJ2-2
cdr3_aa: CASSQATLGSGHTGELFF

v_call: TRBV9
j_call: TRBJ2-5
cdr3_aa: CASSVSSGKQETQYF

v_call: TRBV5-5
j_call: TRBJ1-2
cdr3_aa: CASSLGQKANYGYTF

v_call: TRBV6-5
j_call: TRBJ2-2
cdr3_aa: CASSTGGPNTGELFF

v_call: TRBV6-2/TRBV6-3
j_call: TRBJ1-5
cdr3_aa: CASSRGLNSNQPQHF

v_call: TRBV9
j_call: TRBJ1-1
cdr3_aa: CASSVELDTEAFF

v_call: TRBV4-1
j_call: TRBJ1-6
cdr3_aa: CASSQEVMGQGKGYSPLHF

v_call: TRBV11-2
j_call: TRBJ1-5
cdr3_aa: CASSLGYSPLNQPQHF

v_call: TRBV6-5
j_call: TRBJ2-5
cdr3_aa: CASSYSSQLETQYF

v_call: TRBV7-8
j_call: TRBJ1-5
cdr3_aa: CASSLAVTDSNQPQHF

v_call: TRBV10-3
j_call: TRBJ2-1
cdr3_aa: CAISDRRLAGGNEQFF

v_call: TRBV3-1/TRBV3-2
j_call: TRBJ2-7
cdr3_aa: CASSQIQGAGEQYF

v_call: TRBV5-4
j_call: TRBJ2-7
cdr3_aa: CASSPQGTLREQYF

v_call: TRBV19
j_call: TRBJ2-7
cdr3_aa: CASSTGTGSYEQYF

v_call: TRBV18
j_call: TRBJ2-5
cdr3_aa: CASSRDRQETQYF

v_call: TRBV4-1
j_call: TRBJ1-1
cdr3_aa: CASSQAIGTFREAFF

v_call: TRBV2
j_call: TRBJ1-2
cdr3_aa: CADAGGGDYGYTF

v_call: TRBV5-6
j_call: TRBJ1-6
cdr3_aa: CASSFLGSPLHF

v_call: TRBV2
j_call: TRBJ2-7
cdr3_aa: CASRSSGGFYEQYF

v_call: TRBV11-2
j_call: TRBJ1-1
cdr3_aa: CASSLFLREVAFF

v_call: TRBV24-1
j_call: TRBJ2-5
cdr3_aa: CATSDFSAGTQYF

v_call: TRBV15
j_call: TRBJ2-7
cdr3_aa: CATSRDRSYEQYF

v_call: TRBV6-5
j_call: TRBJ1-2
cdr3_aa: CASRPQGSYGYTF

v_call: TRBV4-3
j_call: TRBJ1-1
cdr3_aa: CASSQGGYPTEAFF

v_call: TRBV28
j_call: TRBJ2-7
cdr3_aa: CASRETGAGEGYEQYF

v_call: TRBV6-5
j_call: TRBJ1-2
cdr3_aa: CASRPLSTSNYGYTF

v_call: TRBV9
j_call: TRBJ1-2
cdr3_aa: CASSNLGQGALGYGYTF

v_call: TRBV6-5
j_call: TRBJ1-6
cdr3_aa: CASSSWTGYNSPLHF

v_call: TRBV6-7
j_call: TRBJ2-7
cdr3_aa: CASSYTGTRPPGGEQYF

v_call: TRBV28
j_call: TRBJ2-3
cdr3_aa: CATRRLGRGVVDTQYF

v_call: TRBV6-5
j_call: TRBJ1-2
cdr3_aa: CASSSYGYTF

v_call: TRBV28
j_call: TRBJ2-1
cdr3_aa: CASSLFGGAVYNEQFF

v_call: TRBV4-2
j_call: TRBJ2-7
cdr3_aa: CASSQEQGTYEQYF

v_call: TRBV6-5
j_call: TRBJ1-1
cdr3_aa: CASTAAVNTEAFF

v_call: TRBV7-8
j_call: TRBJ2-7
cdr3_aa: CASSQTVEQYF

v_call: TRBV11-2
j_call: TRBJ1-1
cdr3_aa: CASSSRQGMNTEAFF

v_call: TRBV18
j_call: TRBJ1-1
cdr3_aa: CASSPPDGQMNTEAFF

v_call: TRBV5-1
j_call: TRBJ2-3
cdr3_aa: CASSFGPAGDATDTQYF

v_call: TRBV28
j_call: TRBJ1-5
cdr3_aa: CASSLFQGNQPQHF

v_call: TRBV18
j_call: TRBJ1-1
cdr3_aa: CASSPQGSDTEAFF

v_call: TRBV7-3
j_call: TRBJ2-2
cdr3_aa: CASSLLSNTGELFF

v_call: TRBV5-1
j_call: TRBJ1-3
cdr3_aa: CASSLGQGDSGNTIYF

v_call: TRBV5-1
j_call: TRBJ2-7
cdr3_aa: CASSLDGTPYYEQYF

v_call: TRBV7-3
j_call: TRBJ1-1
cdr3_aa: CASSRGRNTEAFF

v_call: TRBV13
j_call: TRBJ2-7
cdr3_aa: CASSSLLGTGLYEQYF

v_call: TRBV3-1/TRBV3-2
j_call: TRBJ2-7
cdr3_aa: CASSQGGYEQYF

v_call: TRBV6-5
j_call: TRBJ1-2
cdr3_aa: CASSTRTGPYGYTF

v_call: TRBV5-1
j_call: TRBJ2-1
cdr3_aa: CASSANAYNEQFF

v_call: TRBV4-1
j_call: TRBJ1-6
cdr3_aa: CASSQDLRNQSPLHF